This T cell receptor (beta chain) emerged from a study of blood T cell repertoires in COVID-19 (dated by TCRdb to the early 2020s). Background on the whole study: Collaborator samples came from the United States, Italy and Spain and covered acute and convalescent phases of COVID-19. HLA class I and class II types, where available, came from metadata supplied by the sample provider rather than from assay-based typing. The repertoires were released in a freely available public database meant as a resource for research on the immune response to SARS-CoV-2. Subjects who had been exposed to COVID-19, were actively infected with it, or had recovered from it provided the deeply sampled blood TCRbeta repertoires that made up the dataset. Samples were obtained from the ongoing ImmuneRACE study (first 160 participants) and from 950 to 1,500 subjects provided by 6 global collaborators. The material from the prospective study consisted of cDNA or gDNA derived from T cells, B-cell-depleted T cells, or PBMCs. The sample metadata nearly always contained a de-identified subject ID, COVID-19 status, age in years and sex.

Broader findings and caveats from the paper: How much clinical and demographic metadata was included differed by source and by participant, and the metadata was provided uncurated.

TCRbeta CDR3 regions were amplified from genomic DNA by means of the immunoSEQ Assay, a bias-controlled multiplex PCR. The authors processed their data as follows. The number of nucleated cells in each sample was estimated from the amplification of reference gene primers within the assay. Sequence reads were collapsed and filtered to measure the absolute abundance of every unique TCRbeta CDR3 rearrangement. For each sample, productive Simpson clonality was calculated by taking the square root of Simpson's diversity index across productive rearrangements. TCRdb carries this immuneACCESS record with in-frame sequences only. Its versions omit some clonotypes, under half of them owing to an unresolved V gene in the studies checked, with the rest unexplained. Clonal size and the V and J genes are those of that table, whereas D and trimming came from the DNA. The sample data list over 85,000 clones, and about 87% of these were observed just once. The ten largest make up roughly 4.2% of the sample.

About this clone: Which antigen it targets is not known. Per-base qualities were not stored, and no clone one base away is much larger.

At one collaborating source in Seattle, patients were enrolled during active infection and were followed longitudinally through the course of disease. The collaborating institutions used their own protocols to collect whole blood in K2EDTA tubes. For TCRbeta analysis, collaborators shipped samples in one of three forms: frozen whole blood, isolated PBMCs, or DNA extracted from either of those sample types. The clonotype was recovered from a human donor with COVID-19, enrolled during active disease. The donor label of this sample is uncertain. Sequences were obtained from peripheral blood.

The DNA reads as follows: TGTGCCAGCAGTACAAAGGGTAGGGAGCGAGATCAGCCCCAGCATTTT. This encodes CASSTKGRERDQPQHF. The chain employs TRBV11-3 and TRBJ1-5; the D segment cannot be called with confidence. The CDR3 holds 16 amino acids from the cysteine to the phenylalanine. Of the read, only the CDR3 DNA is kept; its 48 bases are in frame from base 1. CDR1 SGHNT and CDR2 YENEEA are derived from the germline V gene. Deletion took 6 bases off V and 5 bases off J, with a span of 20 bases between the germline ends.